This T cell receptor beta chain was profiled in a study of blood T cell repertoires in COVID-19. Overall study: Samples of COVID-19 (acute and convalescent) were obtained from the United States, Italy and Spain.

Sequencing was performed with immunoSEQ multiplex PCR; in TCRdb, only in-frame clones are kept and a portion is missing. There are around 380,000 clones in the sample; roughly 86% occur only once, and more than 0.85% lies in the top ten. Per the germline V gene, CDR1 is SGHAT and CDR2 is FQNNGV. Trimming took off 1 base at V and 2 bases at J, with 8 bases between the two ends. The CDR3 covers 14 residues. Sequenced: peripheral blood. This chain joins TRBV11-2 and TRBJ1-1; D is ambiguous. This TCR was sampled from a human donor with acute or convalescent COVID-19. The donor label of this sample is uncertain. In DNA, the CDR3 is TGTGCCAGCAGCTTAGGTCCCAGAAACACTGAAGCTTTCTTT. Protein sequence: CASSLGPRNTEAFF.